What follows describes a single T cell receptor (beta chain). These data are taken from a study of blood T cells in healthy people across ages. Study overall: Roughly one uniquely barcoded beta molecule per two T cells was captured.

Total RNA extracted from each sample amounted to at least 5 micrograms. Sample-barcoded 5' priming and a J-beta primer mix drove a second PCR of roughly 6 to 12 cycles. TCRdb passed the 5' RACE reads through MiXCR, listing each CDR3 protein once. Counted here are roughly 410,000 distinct CDR3 sequences, about 49% occurring once; the ten biggest clones make up around 50%. Trimming pared 5 bases from V and 0 bases from J, leaving 12 bases between. This CDR3 is 15 amino acids long. Germline V gene lookup returns CDR1 SGHTA and CDR2 FQGNSA. The rearrangement uses TRBV7-2 and TRBJ2-3; D possibly uses TRBD1 or TRBD2 (5 bases each). The material sequenced was blood. The source is a man aged 55 to 69 in good health. CDR3 coding DNA: TGTGCCAGCAGCCCGATGGGGGTAAGCACAGATACGCAGTATTTT. Protein: CASSPMGVSTDTQYF. The whole variable domain, remainder taken from reference TRBV7-2 and TRBJ2-3, is GAGVSQSPSNKVTEKGKDVELRCDPISGHTALYWYRQSLGQGLEFLIYFQGNSAPDKSGLPSDRFSAERTGGSVSTLTIQRTQQEDSAVYLCASSPMGVSTDTQYFGPGTRLTVL.